The 2 T cell receptor beta chains in this list originate from one sample, sequenced in a study of identical twins. In TCRdb, the 5' RACE reads were re-called with MiXCR into one record per CDR3 protein. The data show approximately 220,000 distinct CDR3 sequences, with 7.5% seen just once and around 5% held by the top ten. These same data were also listed under a study on yellow fever vaccine responses in identical twins.

The sample was CD8+ T cells sorted from blood. Receptor source: a woman in her late teens or twenties in good health.

This clonotype has a count of ten or more. The CDR3 sequence: CATSRDDTGGAFF. The CDR3 DNA sequence: TGTGCCACCAGCAGAGATGATACAGGGGGGGCTTTCTTT. The rearrangement uses TRBV15 and TRBJ1-1; TRBD1 matches 8 bases. This CDR3 spans 13 amino acids. Germline lookup yields CDR1 LNHNV and CDR2 YYDKDF (reference sequence). With V trimmed by 0 bases and J by 11 bases, 5 bases remained unmatched.

This clonotype was seen many times. J is TRBJ1-2 and V is TRBV29-1; the D gene is possibly TRBD1 (5 bases). Trimming stripped 7 bases from V and 3 bases from J, with 12 bases between. This CDR3 is built from 12 residues. The V gene's germline CDR1 is SQVTM and CDR2 ANQGSEA. DNA for the CDR3: TGCAGCGCCGACTGGGGGTACTATGGCTACACCTTC. It is translated as CSADWGYYGYTF.